This TCR beta chain derives from a study of T cell responses to AZD1222 COVID-19 vaccine. Whole-study context: Second-dose timings of about 4 or about 12 weeks were pooled.

Study-level results: Repertoires were obtained only post-peak T cell response. Possibly, clonal diversity was underestimated; donors were largely white British and included more females.

The length of the CDR3 is 16 residues. The germline gives CDR1 SGHVS, CDR2 FQNEAQ. With V trimmed by 5 bases and J by 2 bases, 8 bases remained unmatched. As concerns this clone: As yet, its antigen is unknown.

Profiled with immunoSEQ multiplex PCR; TCRdb holds only in-frame clones, not every one. The table records roughly 140,000 clones, about 91% of them present only once. The chain carries TRBV7-8 and TRBJ1-5; 8 bases agree with TRBD1. The sequenced sample was peripheral blood, obtained on day 0 of AZD1222 vaccination. The sequence derives from an adult in good health. This CDR3 is CASSPLGQGRNQPQHF. The CDR3 DNA follows: TGTGCCAGCAGCCCCCTCGGACAGGGACGCAATCAGCCCCAGCATTTT.